This TCR beta chain was captured in a study of response to subunit inactivated influenza vaccine. TCRdb recomputed calls from the RT-PCR reads with MiXCR, one row per CDR3 protein. The data contain hundreds of thousands of distinct CDR3 sequences, around a sixth of them singletons. For this clonotype: No antigen is known for it.

Germline CDR1 DFQATT, CDR2 SNEGSKA (reference sequence). The CDR3 is 14 amino acids. The germline V and J ends were trimmed by 5 bases and 0 bases, with 14 bases remaining between them. Study results and caveats: Authors proposed each seasonal influenza vaccination draws in few new T cells.

This receptor was obtained from a man in his fifties who received an inactivated influenza vaccine. Sample: PBMCs from blood, taken around 5 days after vaccination. The V gene is TRBV20-1, the J gene TRBJ2-7; D not resolved. The CDR3 DNA follows: TGCAGTGCTCCAGACTCTTTTAGCTCCTACGAGCAGTACTTC. Amino acids: CSAPDSFSSYEQYF.